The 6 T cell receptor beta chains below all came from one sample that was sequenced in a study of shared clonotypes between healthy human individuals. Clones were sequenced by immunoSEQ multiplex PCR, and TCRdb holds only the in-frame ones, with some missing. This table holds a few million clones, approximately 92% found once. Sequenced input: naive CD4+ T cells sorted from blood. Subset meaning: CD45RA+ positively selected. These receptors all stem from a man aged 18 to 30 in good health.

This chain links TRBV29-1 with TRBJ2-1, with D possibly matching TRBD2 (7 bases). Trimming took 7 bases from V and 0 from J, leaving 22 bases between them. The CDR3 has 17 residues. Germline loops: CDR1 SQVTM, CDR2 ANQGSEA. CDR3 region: CSAGPSGGSGSYNEQFF. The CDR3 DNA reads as TGCAGCGCGGGTCCTTCGGGGGGCTCTGGCTCCTACAATGAGCAGTTCTTC.

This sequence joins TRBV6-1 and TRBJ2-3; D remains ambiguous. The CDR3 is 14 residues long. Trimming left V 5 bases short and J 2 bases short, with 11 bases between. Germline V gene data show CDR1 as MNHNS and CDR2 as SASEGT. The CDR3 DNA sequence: TGTGCCAGCAGTTTCACGACCTTCACAGATACGCAGTATTTT. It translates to CASSFTTFTDTQYF.

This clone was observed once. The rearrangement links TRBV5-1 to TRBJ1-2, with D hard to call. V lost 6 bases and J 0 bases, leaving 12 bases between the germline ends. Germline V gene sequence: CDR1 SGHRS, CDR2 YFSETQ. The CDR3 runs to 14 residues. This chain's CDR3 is CASTVEPTNYGYTF. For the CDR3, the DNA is TGCGCCAGCACCGTTGAGCCAACTAACTATGGCTACACCTTC.

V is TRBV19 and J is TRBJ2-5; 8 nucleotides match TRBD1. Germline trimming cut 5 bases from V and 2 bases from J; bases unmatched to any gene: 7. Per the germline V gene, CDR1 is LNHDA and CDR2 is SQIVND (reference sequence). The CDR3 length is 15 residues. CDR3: CASSGTGGLQETQYF. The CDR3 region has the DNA TGTGCCAGTAGTGGGACAGGAGGCTTACAAGAGACCCAGTACTTC.

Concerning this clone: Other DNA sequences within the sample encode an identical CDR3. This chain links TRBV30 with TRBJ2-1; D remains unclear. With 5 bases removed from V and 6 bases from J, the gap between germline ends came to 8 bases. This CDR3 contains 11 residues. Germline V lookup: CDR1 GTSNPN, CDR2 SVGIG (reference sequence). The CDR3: CAWGLGNEQFF. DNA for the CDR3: TGTGCCTGGGGATTGGGCAATGAGCAGTTCTTC.

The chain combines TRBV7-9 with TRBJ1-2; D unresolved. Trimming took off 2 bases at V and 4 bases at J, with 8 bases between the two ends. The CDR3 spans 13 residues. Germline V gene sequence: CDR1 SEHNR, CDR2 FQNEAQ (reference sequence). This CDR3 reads CASSLPQLYGYTF. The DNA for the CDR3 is TGTGCCAGCAGCTTACCGCAGCTCTATGGCTACACCTTC.